Sequencing of this T cell receptor beta chain was carried out in a study of T cell clones after liver transplantation. Study overall: A pre-transplant mixed lymphocyte reaction with TCRbeta sequencing defined graft-donor-reactive clones followed in post-transplant blood. At least one year of complete immunosuppression withdrawal without enzymes over twice normal defined tolerance. General study results and limits: A larger donor-reactive than third-party decline suggested partial antigen-specific deletion.

Produced via immunoSEQ multiplex PCR; TCRdb's table is partial and in-frame only. The profile shows some 110,000 clones, over 75% of them singletons. Concerning this clone: Antigen unknown.

From germline, CDR1 is SEHNR and CDR2 FQNEAQ (reference sequence). The CDR3 totals 13 residues. V lost 1 base, J lost 5 bases, and 8 bases lay in between. This chain links TRBV7-9 with TRBJ1-2; D remains unclear. This sequence was found in a human patient who received a liver transplant. Some T cells may be the graft donor's. Sequencing used CD4+ T cells from blood, obtained 12 months after liver transplant. In DNA, the CDR3 is TGTGCCAGCAGCTTAGTGGCCGGATATGGCTACACCTTC. This codes for CASSLVAGYGYTF.